The following is a T cell receptor (beta chain) sequence with its context. Which antigen it targets is not known. The sample holds no much larger clone one base away, and base qualities are not on file. These data belong to a study of cytomegalovirus exposure and HLA in healthy donors (dated by TCRdb to about 2017). With regard to the full study: An earlier analysis of some 600 of the donors reported 250 to 300 Gb of sequence data and 117 million unique TCR beta sequences obtained from approximately 180 million T cells. Around 320 gigabases of sequencing data and approximately 84 million unique TCR sequences were included in an early release covering roughly 600 HLA-typed donors. Of the 398 genotyped donors, around 81% fell in the genetic ancestry cluster associated with self-reported Caucasian donors. The study was designed to test whether signatures of past pathogen exposure could be identified by cataloging public T cell receptors. The study used immunosequencing to profile the T cell repertoires of approximately 690 subjects and linked those repertoires to cytomegalovirus serostatus. A separate validation cohort of roughly 130 different subjects was used in addition to the roughly 620-subject first cohort. To predict cytomegalovirus infection status, the study combined high-throughput TCR immunosequencing, statistical association of individual TCRs with disease status, and machine learning. In a later analysis, previously published TCR beta repertoires from 666 donors were re-analyzed and high-resolution HLA genotyping was added so that TCR occurrence patterns could be studied. The later analysis used no new phenotypic data to find candidate immune exposures, relying instead on TCR beta sequences and their occurrence across donors. An earlier analysis of 450 to 750 of the donors used high-throughput TCR beta sequencing to judge whether each TCR beta V gene segment behaved as functional or pseudogenic. Donor age, sex, ethnicity and CMV serostatus were compiled together with the repertoire data. A later genetic analysis took genome-wide SNP genotypes for about three fifths of the 666 donors and used that subset as a discovery cohort. All discovery cohort repertoires had been generated using a single sequencing platform. HLA typing covered class I and class II loci at four-digit resolution. The number of donors typed differed by locus, with roughly 629-640 for A, B, C, DRB1 and DQB1, 522 for DQA1, over 600 for DPA1, and some 440 for DPB1. Roughly five DR-DQ haplotypes were treated as single units for association and clustering because of strong linkage in the cohort. Among several hundred genotyped donors of the cohort, an average of about 220,000 unique TCR beta nucleotide sequences was sequenced per donor, of which about 18% were non-productive. Broader findings and caveats from the paper: In a later genetic analysis, a missense DCLRE1C variant was associated with V-gene and J-gene trimming of TCR beta chains, and the association was replicated in an independent cohort. The authors suggested that the approach could potentially be generalized to other disease states and immunological phenotypes. The only immune exposure information available for the cohort was CMV serostatus. An earlier analysis of roughly 570 of the donors showed that most TCR beta V segments appeared in productive rearrangements either about 87% or about 30% of the time, which broadly matched IMGT annotations. Compared with the approximately 710-donor mean, donors in an Asian-associated ancestry cluster had fewer N-insertions in productive TCRs, according to a later genetic analysis. The classifier was reported to diagnose cytomegalovirus status with high specificity and sensitivity in both the original cohort and the validation cohort. Three of the identified cytomegalovirus-associated TCR beta chains were confirmed in vitro to be specific for cytomegalovirus antigens. In a later analysis, several top co-occurrence clusters were reported to appear linked to parvovirus B19, influenza, CMV and Epstein-Barr virus. According to a later analysis, TCR association rates differed among HLA loci, with DRB1 alleles showing the most associated TCRs and HLA-C alleles showing the fewest. In a later analysis, most CMV-associated TCR beta chains were found to appear HLA-restricted, with HLA associations seemingly driven largely by CMV exposure. Some IMGT-functional V segments, including TRBV6-2 and TRBV6-3, could not be distinguished by the 87-base-pair reads and were therefore excluded. Because counts were too low, some 17 rarely observed V segments, including chromosome 9 orphons, were left out of the earlier analysis of several hundred of the donors. Most TCR sequences were observed very rarely across donors, whereas some public TCRs were present in many individuals. When HLA alleles, especially DR and DQ, strongly co-occurred, attributing TCR associations to individual alleles was difficult. Sequencing depth was assumed to be roughly uniform across donors in the presence/absence analyses, though that assumption may not hold. A further reported finding was that TCR beta sequences accurately predicted the HLA-A and HLA-B alleles for most subjects in the first cohort. A cluster of highly shared sequence variants was judged likely to be a technical artifact of the sequencing pipeline. Correlated functional status among segregating V segments might be attributable to linkage disequilibrium, but an unknown experimental factor could not be ruled out. In a later analysis, HLA-associated TCR beta chains showed more clonal expansion and lower generation probabilities than non-associated chains that were equally common. The cohort was sequenced for TCR beta chains only, and without alpha or paired-chain data the features that could be detected were limited. Because HLA typing was unavailable for some donors at each locus, only the typed subset was used in association tests. In a later analysis, about 17,000 TCR beta sequences were associated with specific HLA alleles at a false discovery rate of 0.05. The study listed 150 to 200 TCR beta chains as associated with cytomegalovirus.

The cohort was made up of roughly 670 healthy bone marrow donors. At the time of sampling, every cohort member was nominally healthy, though immune exposures that went unrecorded were likely present. The donor was CMV seronegative and was included in the group of about 350 seronegative cohort members. Every donor gave a peripheral blood sample, and the peripheral blood mononuclear cells from that sample were used for TCR beta sequencing. The Qiagen DNeasy Blood Extraction Kit was used to extract genomic DNA from the blood cell samples. The library was generated by the immunoSEQ multiplex PCR assay. A mixture of 60 forward primers for TCR Vbeta segments and 13 reverse primers for TCR Jbeta segments was used in the multiplex PCR. A multiplex PCR assay on genomic DNA amplified the CDR3 region of rearranged TCR beta genes. On the Illumina HiSeq System, the amplified TCR beta libraries were sequenced as 87-base-pair reads. On the authors' methods: A later analysis tallied roughly 76 million unique TCR beta chains across the 666 repertoires, and 10 million to 11 million of those chains were shared by two or more donors. Raw reads were error-corrected and collapsed into unique sequences by a nearest-neighbor algorithm in which closely related sequences were merged to remove PCR and sequencing errors. CDR3 sequences were aligned to IMGT reference sequences to assign V, D and J gene segments. For a sequence to be retained, at least a six-nucleotide match to both a V gene segment and a J gene segment was required. Rearrangements were called productive when the CDR3 lacked stop codons and stayed in frame with V and J; all others were non-productive. Following IMGT convention, CDR3 was defined as the stretch from the second conserved V-encoded cysteine up to the conserved J-encoded phenylalanine. In an earlier analysis of 500 to 650 of the donors, sequences lacking an unambiguous match to a single V gene segment were excluded. In an earlier analysis of about 590 of the donors, a V segment was called functional when productive rearrangements were above 56.7%, and segregating when the standard deviation between donors exceeded 5%. To diagnose cytomegalovirus status from the catalog of TCR beta chain sequences, a statistical classification framework was built. A later analysis assigned V and J genes by comparing TCR nucleotide sequences with IMGT/GENE-DB human TR gene sequences. Using the TCRdist pipeline, a later analysis assigned CDR3 sequences along with most-parsimonious VDJ recombination scenarios. In a later analysis, each TCR beta chain was defined by its CDR3 amino acid sequence together with its V-gene family, and reads lacking a unique V-gene family were excluded. As a way to deal with suspected cross-contamination and a sequencing artifact, a later analysis dropped approximately 590 nucleotide sequences that were highly shared and had low generation probability. In a later analysis, a clonal expansion index was calculated for each public chain from normalized within-repertoire ranks of inferred template counts. Generation probabilities in a later analysis came from a VDJ recombination model fitted to out-of-frame rearrangements, and those results were checked against IGoR. In a later analysis, TCR-TCR, TCR-HLA and TCR-CMV co-occurrence was scored with hypergeometric tests, and a repertoire-size bias correction was applied to TCR pairs. False discovery rates were estimated in a later analysis by permuting HLA or CMV assignments 20 times. A later analysis grouped co-occurring TCRs with DBSCAN, adding TCRdist sequence similarity when clustering within HLA-allele-positive subsets. Co-occurrence clustering excluded repertoires with fewer than 30,000 or more than 120,000 public chains, plus five with anomalous nucleotide sharing. Drawn from immuneACCESS, this table holds only the in-frame rearrangements with V and J called that TCRdb kept. Clones are partly lost; checked studies trace under half to an unresolved V gene and leave the rest unexplained. V and J calls and clone size are copied from that table; D and trimming were computed from the DNA. The sample has fewer than 200,000 clones on record, about 75% of them singletons. The ten largest account for less than 3% of the sample.

V lost 1 base and J lost 1 base; the stretch between them is 11 bases long. Per the germline V gene, KGHSH is the CDR1 and LQKENI is the CDR2. Reading from cysteine to phenylalanine, the CDR3 counts 15 amino acids. Only CDR3 DNA remains: 45 bases, in frame from the first base. Recombination linked TRBV18 to TRBJ2-7; the D gene is possibly TRBD1, with 6 bases matching. This clonotype was sampled from a female donor in good health and CMV-seronegative. The sequencing sample was made of PBMCs. The bases read TGTGCCAGCTCACCACGTGTAGGGGGATCCTACGAGCAGTACTTC. It translates as CASSPRVGGSYEQYF.